This entry lists 15 T cell receptor beta chains sequenced from one sample in a study of cytomegalovirus exposure and HLA in healthy donors. The PCR employed 60 Vbeta primers together with 13 Jbeta primers. Generated by immunoSEQ multiplex PCR, the TCRdb table keeps only in-frame clones and is missing some. This table has more than 110,000 clones, around 76% appearing once. The source material was PBMCs. The receptors were sampled from a male donor in good health and CMV-seronegative.

The chain has TRBV12-5 and TRBJ2-7; 7 nucleotides agree with TRBD1. The CDR3 runs 15 residues. CDR1 is LGHNT and CDR2 is FRNRAP in the germline V gene. The ends lost 1 base at V and 1 base at J; junction bases unmatched: 4. Here the CDR3 DNA reads TGTGCTAGTGGTTTGGGGACAGGAGCTTCCTACGAGCAGTACTTC. Translation: CASGLGTGASYEQYF.

The V and J genes are TRBV4-1 and TRBJ2-5; 10 bases line up with TRBD1. CDR3 size: 17 residues. Trimming removed 0 bases from V and 4 bases from J; junction bases left unmatched: 8. Germline V CDR1 and CDR2: MGHRA, YSYEKL. The CDR3 DNA sequence: TGCGCCAGCAGCCAAGACCGGGGGACAGGGGATCCAGAGACCCAGTACTTC. The encoded protein is CASSQDRGTGDPETQYF.

This clone was seen more than once but under ten times. The rearrangement links TRBV19 to TRBJ1-5; 8 nucleotides align to TRBD1. Germline assignment: CDR1 LNHDA and CDR2 SQIVND (reference sequence). The CDR3 consists of 14 residues. Trimming at V came to 5 bases and at J to 5 bases, leaving 5 bases not matched to a gene. CDR3 in amino acids: CASSLSGGYQPQHF. The CDR3 DNA reads TGTGCCAGTAGTTTGTCAGGGGGCTATCAGCCCCAGCATTTT.

CDR3 loop: CASSEAGGNYGYTF. In DNA form, the CDR3 reads TGTGCCAGCAGTGAAGCAGGGGGCAACTATGGCTACACCTTC. The chain has TRBV6-1 and TRBJ1-2; 7 bases are shared with TRBD1. The germline V gene encodes CDR1 MNHNS and CDR2 SASEGT. V gave up 0 bases and J gave up 2 bases; unmatched junction bases: 0. This CDR3 contains 14 residues.

This chain joins TRBV7-8 and TRBJ2-3; 8 nucleotides align to TRBD1. In germline, CDR1 is SGHVS, CDR2 FQNEAQ. V shed 2 bases, J shed 5 bases, and the junction held 6 bases outside the gene matches. CDR3 length: 15 amino acids. The CDR3 protein is CASSLRDRLGDTQYF. In DNA form, the CDR3 reads TGTGCCAGCAGCTTACGGGACAGGCTGGGAGATACGCAGTATTTT.

V and J are TRBV4-1 and TRBJ2-5; 12 bases line up with TRBD2. Per germline, CDR1 MGHRA and CDR2 YSYEKL. The CDR3 consists of 18 residues. V shed 2 bases, J shed 0 bases, and the junction held 7 bases outside the gene matches. CDR3 residues: CASSQLLAGGFNQETQYF. For the CDR3, the DNA is TGCGCCAGCAGCCAACTACTAGCGGGAGGTTTTAACCAAGAGACCCAGTACTTC.

In DNA form, the CDR3 reads TGTGCCAGCAGTTACCGCAGGGGGCGAATGGCTGAAGCTTTCTTT. Protein product: CASSYRRGRMAEAFF. The chain has TRBV6-5 and TRBJ1-1; TRBD1 matches at 8 bases. Germline assignment: CDR1 MNHEY and CDR2 SVGAGI. V was clipped by 2 bases and J by 6 bases; unmatched bases: 8. The CDR3 loop spans 15 amino acids.

The chain joins TRBV15 to TRBJ2-5, with D perhaps matching TRBD1 (5 bases). V was cut by 0 bases and J by 2 bases, with 7 bases left in between. The CDR3 has 14 residues. Germline V gene data show CDR1 as LNHNV and CDR2 as YYDKDF (reference sequence). Here the CDR3 DNA reads TGTGCCACCAGCAGAGACCCAGGGCAAGAGACCCAGTACTTC. Its translation is CATSRDPGQETQYF.

Note on this clone: The junction departs from germline at one end; a sequencing error may be responsible. The genes are TRBV29-1 and TRBJ2-2, with a possible D match to TRBD2 (6 bases). Germline V gene lookup returns CDR1 SQVTM and CDR2 ANQGSEA. The CDR3 contains 14 residues. This CDR3 is CSVPGRGVGGEPFF. The CDR3 region has the DNA TGCAGCGTTCCGGGTCGTGGGGTCGGCGGGGAGCCGTTTTTT.

The chain uses TRBV5-4 and TRBJ1-6; D unresolved. This CDR3 contains 16 residues. V was pared by 0 bases and J by 8 bases, with 15 bases between. Germline V lookup: CDR1 SGHNT, CDR2 YYREEE (reference sequence). The CDR3 loop is CASSLDGGRSYSPLHF. CDR3 nucleotides: TGTGCCAGCAGCTTGGACGGCGGGAGGTCCTATTCACCCCTCCACTTT.

Details on this clone: Since the CDR3 does not end with the conserved phenylalanine or tryptophan, this likely comes from a read error. Because the CDR3's place on the DNA is in doubt, the DNA is left out and the CDR3 is given as listed by TCRdb. The V call is TRBV7-8, the J call TRBJ2-3; TRBD2, the D gene given by the table, was not confirmed from the DNA. Looked up from germline, CDR1 is SGHVS and CDR2 is FQNEAQ. The CDR3 length is 14 residues, termini included. CDR3: CASSRTPLDTQYFV.

This chain links TRBV7-3 with TRBJ2-1, with D maybe TRBD2 (5 bases). This CDR3 spans 13 amino acids. With 3 bases removed from V and 5 bases from J, the gap between germline ends came to 8 bases. Germline V gene data show CDR1 as SGHTA and CDR2 as FQGTGA. The CDR3 sequence is CASSLTGNNEQFF. Written as DNA, the CDR3 is TGTGCCAGCAGCTTGACCGGGAACAATGAGCAGTTCTTC.

The V call is TRBV5-8, the J call TRBJ1-1; 7 positions match TRBD1. Germline trimming cut 0 bases from V and 4 bases from J; bases unmatched to any gene: 9. This CDR3 has 16 amino acids. Germline CDR1 and CDR2: SGHTS and YDEGEE. The DNA of the CDR3 is TGTGCCAGCAGCTTGGTAGCAGGGGGTGTAAGCACTGAAGCTTTCTTT. The encoded protein is CASSLVAGGVSTEAFF. Looking up the rest from reference TRBV5-8 and TRBJ1-1 gives the full variable domain: EAGVTQSPTHLIKTRGQQATLRCSPISGHTSVYWYQQALGLGLQFLLWYDEGEERNRGNFPPRFSGRQFPNYSSELNVNALELEDSALYLCASSLVAGGVSTEAFFGQGTRLTVV.

This chain connects TRBV25-1 to TRBJ1-4; TRBD1 matches at 8 bases. CDR1 and CDR2 from the germline V gene are MGHDK and SYGVNS. The length of the CDR3 is 16 residues. V shed 3 bases and J 3 bases; nucleotides not matched to a gene: 6. The CDR3 DNA is TGTGCCAGCAGTGATCCGCAGGGGGCTGCTAATGAAAAACTGTTTTTT. Its protein is CASSDPQGAANEKLFF.

This clone has a handful of counts. The rearrangement uses TRBV12-2 and TRBJ1-1. TRBV12-2 is a pseudogene segment. This CDR3 region has 13 residues. CDR3 DNA: TGTGCAAGTCGCTCACTCCGCGACACTGAAGCTTTCTTT. Translated, it gives CASRSLRDTEAFF.